These T cell receptor beta chains were read from a single sample in a study of blood T cell repertoires in COVID-19. Data came from immunoSEQ multiplex PCR; TCRdb stores just in-frame clones and leaves some out. Of about 82,000 clones in the sample, around four fifths are singletons; the top ten hold about 20%. Sequences were obtained from peripheral blood. The receptors shown here come from a man older than 75 with active or convalescent COVID-19. Each CDR3 is given with its conserved first and last residue. A D gene is named only where the DNA matches it firmly. Clone size appears in some rows only: once, few, many, or a class for an expanded clone.

CDR3aa: CASSTQRAGVETQYF
CDR3nt: TGTGCCAGTAGTACCCAAAGGGCAGGGGTAGAGACCCAGTACTTC
j_gene: TRBJ2-5
v_gene: TRBV19
abundance: .
d_gene: .

CDR3aa: CASSKDRSGANVLTF
CDR3nt: TGTGCCAGCAGCAAGGACAGGTCTGGGGCCAACGTCCTGACTTTC
j_gene: TRBJ2-6
v_gene: TRBV6-5
abundance: .
d_gene: TRBD1

CDR3aa: CASSRDRGGNTEAFF
CDR3nt: TGTGCCAGCAGCCGGGACAGGGGGGGGAACACTGAAGCTTTCTTT
j_gene: TRBJ1-1
v_gene: TRBV3-1/TRBV3-2
abundance: .
d_gene: TRBD1

CDR3aa: CAISSTVDMNTEAFF
CDR3nt: TGTGCCATCAGTTCGACAGTAGACATGAACACTGAAGCTTTCTTT
j_gene: TRBJ1-1
v_gene: TRBV10-3
abundance: .
d_gene: .

CDR3aa: CASSFAGPGNTIYF
CDR3nt: TGTGCCAGCAGCTTTGCGGGCCCTGGAAACACCATATATTTT
j_gene: TRBJ1-3
v_gene: TRBV7-9
abundance: .
d_gene: .

CDR3aa: CASSPPGGSSYNEQFF
CDR3nt: TGTGCCAGCTCACCACCTGGCGGGAGCTCCTACAATGAGCAGTTCTTC
j_gene: TRBJ2-1
v_gene: TRBV18
abundance: .
d_gene: TRBD2

CDR3aa: CASSRRGSNQPQHF
CDR3nt: TGTGCCAGCAGCAGGAGGGGAAGCAATCAGCCCCAGCATTTT
j_gene: TRBJ1-5
v_gene: TRBV11-1
abundance: .
d_gene: .

CDR3aa: CASSVQTLTGSSQYF
CDR3nt: TGTGCCAGCAGCGTGCAGACCCTGACAGGCTCCTCTCAGTACTTC
j_gene: TRBJ2-5
v_gene: TRBV7-9
abundance: .
d_gene: .

CDR3aa: CASSRQARDYGYTF
CDR3nt: TGTGCCAGCAGCCGACAGGCACGAGACTATGGCTACACCTTC
j_gene: TRBJ1-2
v_gene: TRBV3-1/TRBV3-2
abundance: .
d_gene: .

CDR3aa: CASTRQGNQPQHF
CDR3nt: TGTGCCAGCACCAGACAGGGCAATCAGCCCCAGCATTTT
j_gene: TRBJ1-5
v_gene: TRBV6-5
abundance: .
d_gene: .

CDR3aa: CASSQASGEKLFF
CDR3nt: TGTGCCAGCAGTCAGGCGTCTGGTGAAAAACTGTTTTTT
j_gene: TRBJ1-4
v_gene: TRBV25-1
abundance: .
d_gene: .

CDR3aa: CASSPLPAGQGDSGANVLTF
CDR3nt: TGTGCCAGCTCTCCCCTTCCCGCGGGACAGGGCGATTCTGGGGCCAACGTCCTGACTTTC
j_gene: TRBJ2-6
v_gene: TRBV18
abundance: once
d_gene: TRBD1

CDR3aa: CASSEGQISGNTIYF
CDR3nt: TGTGCCAGCAGTGAAGGACAGATCTCTGGAAACACCATATATTTT
j_gene: TRBJ1-3
v_gene: TRBV2
abundance: few
d_gene: .

CDR3aa: CSVKPGQGVAQYF
CDR3nt: TGCAGCGTCAAGCCGGGACAGGGGGTAGCCCAGTACTTC
j_gene: TRBJ2-5
v_gene: TRBV29-1
abundance: .
d_gene: TRBD1

CDR3aa: CASSRDSITSNTGELFF
CDR3nt: TGTGCCAGCAGCCGGGACAGCATTACGTCGAACACCGGGGAGCTGTTTTTT
j_gene: TRBJ2-2
v_gene: TRBV7-3
abundance: .
d_gene: TRBD1

CDR3aa: CASSLEGLAGVDEQFF
CDR3nt: TGCGCCAGCAGCTTGGAGGGACTAGCGGGAGTTGATGAGCAGTTCTTC
j_gene: TRBJ2-1
v_gene: TRBV5-1
abundance: .
d_gene: TRBD2

CDR3aa: CASSPDDRFGNQPQHF
CDR3nt: TGTGCCAGCAGCCCAGACGACAGGTTTGGGAATCAGCCCCAGCATTTT
j_gene: TRBJ1-5
v_gene: TRBV7-9
abundance: .
d_gene: .

CDR3aa: CASSFLDSVQETQYF
CDR3nt: TGCGCCAGCAGCTTCTTGGACAGCGTTCAAGAGACCCAGTACTTC
j_gene: TRBJ2-5
v_gene: TRBV5-1
abundance: .
d_gene: .

CDR3aa: CASGGTSGSSLFF
CDR3nt: TGTGCCAGTGGGGGGACTAGCGGGAGCTCCCTGTTCTTC
j_gene: TRBJ2-1
v_gene: TRBV19
abundance: .
d_gene: TRBD2

CDR3aa: CASSFQDRVDSPLHF
CDR3nt: TGTGCCAGCAGCTTCCAAGACAGGGTCGATTCACCCCTCCACTTT
j_gene: TRBJ1-6
v_gene: TRBV7-9
abundance: .
d_gene: TRBD1

CDR3aa: CASSLMAGGNQPQHF
CDR3nt: TGTGCCAGCAGTTTAATGGCAGGGGGGAATCAGCCCCAGCATTTT
j_gene: TRBJ1-5
v_gene: TRBV6-5
abundance: .
d_gene: TRBD1

CDR3aa: CASSLSGRETRSEQFF
CDR3nt: TGTGCCAGCAGTTTATCGGGACGGGAGACACGGAGTGAGCAGTTCTTC
j_gene: TRBJ2-1
v_gene: TRBV27
abundance: .
d_gene: .

CDR3aa: CASSMPLDRAGANVLTF
CDR3nt: TGTGCCAGTAGTATGCCCCTCGACAGGGCTGGGGCCAACGTCCTGACTTTC
j_gene: TRBJ2-6
v_gene: TRBV19
abundance: .
d_gene: TRBD1

CDR3aa: CASSPLEGEETQYF
CDR3nt: TGTGCCAGCTCACCCCTGGAAGGGGAAGAGACCCAGTACTTC
j_gene: TRBJ2-5
v_gene: TRBV18
abundance: .
d_gene: .

CDR3aa: CASSQELQGVYGYTF
CDR3nt: TGTGCCAGCAGCCAAGAACTACAGGGGGTCTATGGCTACACCTTC
j_gene: TRBJ1-2
v_gene: TRBV4-2
abundance: .
d_gene: TRBD1

CDR3aa: CASSPGQKETQYF
CDR3nt: TGTGCCAGCTCACCAGGACAGAAAGAGACCCAGTACTTC
j_gene: TRBJ2-5
v_gene: TRBV18
abundance: .
d_gene: .

CDR3aa: CASSPTGTDNQPQHF
CDR3nt: TGTGCCAGCTCACCTACCGGGACAGACAATCAGCCCCAGCATTTT
j_gene: TRBJ1-5
v_gene: TRBV18
abundance: .
d_gene: TRBD1

CDR3aa: CASSLSPGGEEKLFF
CDR3nt: TGTGCCAGCAGTTTATCCCCAGGGGGCGAGGAAAAACTGTTTTTT
j_gene: TRBJ1-4
v_gene: TRBV28
abundance: once
d_gene: TRBD1

CDR3aa: CASSYTDTQYF
CDR3nt: TGTGCCAGCAGCTATACAGATACGCAGTATTTT
j_gene: TRBJ2-3
v_gene: TRBV3-1/TRBV3-2
abundance: .
d_gene: .

CDR3aa: CASSLGQQDSGANVLTF
CDR3nt: TGCGCCAGCAGCTTGGGGCAGCAGGACTCTGGGGCCAACGTCCTGACTTTC
j_gene: TRBJ2-6
v_gene: TRBV5-1
abundance: .
d_gene: .

CDR3aa: CASSGGGGQYNSPLHF
CDR3nt: TGTGCCAGCAGTGGAGGGGGGGGCCAATATAATTCACCCCTCCACTTT
j_gene: TRBJ1-6
v_gene: TRBV6-1
abundance: .
d_gene: .

CDR3aa: CASSARLAGGSDTQYF
CDR3nt: TGTGCCAGTAGTGCCAGACTAGCGGGAGGGTCAGATACGCAGTATTTT
j_gene: TRBJ2-3
v_gene: TRBV19
abundance: .
d_gene: TRBD2

CDR3aa: CASSGVSTLINTEAFF
CDR3nt: TGTGCCAGCTCTGGTGTTTCCACTTTGATCAACACTGAAGCTTTCTTT
j_gene: TRBJ1-1
v_gene: TRBV18
abundance: .
d_gene: .

CDR3aa: CASSLGGGAPSTDTQYF
CDR3nt: TGCGCCAGCAGCTTGGGCGGGGGGGCCCCGAGCACAGATACGCAGTATTTT
j_gene: TRBJ2-3
v_gene: TRBV5-1
abundance: .
d_gene: TRBD2

CDR3aa: CASTIDQNNQPQHF
CDR3nt: TGTGCCAGTACCATAGACCAAAACAATCAGCCCCAGCATTTT
j_gene: TRBJ1-5
v_gene: TRBV19
abundance: .
d_gene: .

CDR3aa: CARQFNNSPLHF
CDR3nt: TGTGCCCGACAGTTTAATAATTCACCCCTCCACTTT
j_gene: TRBJ1-6
v_gene: TRBV30
abundance: .
d_gene: .

CDR3aa: CASSQDLWANNYGYTF
CDR3nt: TGTGCCAGCAGCCAAGATCTATGGGCAAATAACTATGGCTACACCTTC
j_gene: TRBJ1-2
v_gene: TRBV4-2
abundance: once
d_gene: .

CDR3aa: CASSLERGRGSSGANVLTF
CDR3nt: TGTGCCAGCAGCTTGGAGCGGGGAAGGGGAAGCTCTGGGGCCAACGTCCTGACTTTC
j_gene: TRBJ2-6
v_gene: TRBV5-8
abundance: .
d_gene: TRBD2

CDR3aa: CASSLGGKGGGANVLTF
CDR3nt: TGTGCCAGCAGCTTAGGAGGGAAGGGCGGTGGGGCCAACGTCCTGACTTTC
j_gene: TRBJ2-6
v_gene: TRBV7-2
abundance: .
d_gene: .

CDR3aa: CASSLSSRTGARTQYF
CDR3nt: TGTGCCAGCAGCTTATCTTCCCGGACAGGAGCAAGGACCCAGTACTTC
j_gene: TRBJ2-5
v_gene: TRBV13
abundance: .
d_gene: TRBD1

CDR3aa: CASSLRGFQETQYF
CDR3nt: TGTGCCAGCAGCCTCAGGGGTTTCCAAGAGACCCAGTACTTC
j_gene: TRBJ2-5
v_gene: TRBV11-2
abundance: .
d_gene: .

CDR3aa: CASSGRVGGDQPQHF
CDR3nt: TGTGCCAGCAGCGGCCGGGTCGGCGGCGATCAGCCCCAGCATTTT
j_gene: TRBJ1-5
v_gene: TRBV7-2
abundance: .
d_gene: .

CDR3aa: CASSLVSVGTDTQYF
CDR3nt: TGTGCCAGCAGCTTAGTTAGTGTTGGCACAGATACGCAGTATTTT
j_gene: TRBJ2-3
v_gene: TRBV7-2
abundance: .
d_gene: .